Listed below are T cell receptor beta chains from one sample, sequenced in a study of cytomegalovirus exposure and HLA in healthy donors. Clones were sequenced by immunoSEQ multiplex PCR, and TCRdb holds only the in-frame ones, with some missing. Of 150,000 to 200,000 clones listed, around 75% are singletons. The sample comprised PBMCs. The receptors come from a male donor in good health and CMV-seronegative. CDR3s include the opening cysteine and the closing phenylalanine or tryptophan. The D gene is left open where the match is weak. Clone size is shown for a subset of rows, as once, few, many or a class of expanded clone.

j_call clone_size v_call cdr3_length d_call cdr3_nt cdr3_aa
TRBJ2-1 . TRBV27 19 . TGTGCCAGCAGTTTATCATATTGGGGCCCGACGTTTAGGGGAAATGAGCAGTTCTTC CASSLSYWGPTFRGNEQFF
TRBJ2-1 . TRBV9 16 TRBD2 TGTGCCAGCAGCGTAGGCTGGACTAGCGGGATGAATGAGCAGTTCTTC CASSVGWTSGMNEQFF
TRBJ1-3 . TRBV15 15 TRBD1 TGTGCCACCAGCCGAGGGACAGAAACGGGAAACACCATATATTTT CATSRGTETGNTIYF
TRBJ1-1 . TRBV28 16 . TGTGCCAGCATAACCGGGGGATCTTCTGGTAACACTGAAGCTTTCTTT CASITGGSSGNTEAFF
TRBJ2-7 . TRBV4-3 20 TRBD2 TGCGCCAGCAGCCAATCTCTGGAGGGACTAGCGGACTTATTTTCCTACGAGCAGTACTTC CASSQSLEGLADLFSYEQYF
TRBJ1-1 few TRBV6-5 14 . TGTGCCAGCACCAAGGCCCTCCGGGGAACTGAAGCTTTCTTT CASTKALRGTEAFF
TRBJ2-5 . TRBV7-2 18 TRBD2 TGTGCCAGCAGCCTTCGGGGACTAGCGGGAGTAGGAGGAGAGACCCAGTACTTC CASSLRGLAGVGGETQYF
TRBJ1-3 . TRBV30 13 . TGTGCCTGCCCCAGGAGGGATGGAAACACCATATATTTT CACPRRDGNTIYF
TRBJ2-1 once TRBV4-2 14 . TGTGCCAGCAGCCAAGATCTCGTCGACAATGAGCAGTTCTTC CASSQDLVDNEQFF
TRBJ2-7 . TRBV9 16 TRBD1 TGTGCCAGCAGCGTTTCCCGGACAGGGAGCTCCTACGAGCAGTACTTC CASSVSRTGSSYEQYF
TRBJ1-5 . TRBV28 12 . TGTGCCAGCAGGTTAGGGGAGCAGCCCCAGCATTTT CASRLGEQPQHF
TRBJ1-1 once TRBV7-2 18 . TGTGCCAGCAGCTTAGCTTATACGGGGGAGCTGCGGTACACTGAAGCTTTCTTT CASSLAYTGELRYTEAFF
TRBJ2-7 . TRBV6-5 14 . TGTGCCAGCAGTTACTCTGCGGGGAGGTACGAGCAGTACTTC CASSYSAGRYEQYF
TRBJ2-7 . TRBV15 12 . TGTGCCACCAGCTCACAGGGAACCGAGCAGTACTTC CATSSQGTEQYF
TRBJ2-7 . TRBV6-5 15 . TGTGCCAGCAGTCCTACCTATACAGGCGTCTACGAGCAGTACTTC CASSPTYTGVYEQYF
TRBJ1-6 . TRBV7-9 13 . TGTGCCAGCAGCCCCCAAGGAGATTCACCCCTCCACTTT CASSPQGDSPLHF
TRBJ2-1 few TRBV4-1 15 . TGCGCCAGCAGCCTTGGACTCCATTCGGGGAATGAGCAGTTCTTC CASSLGLHSGNEQFF
TRBJ2-1 . TRBV7-9 17 . TGTGCCAGCAGCTCTGACAAAGACAGCTCAGCCTACAATGAGCAGTTCTTC CASSSDKDSSAYNEQFF
TRBJ1-1 . TRBV7-2 16 . TGTGCCAGCAGCCCCGACCTTAACAGGGTGAACACTGAAGCTTTCTTT CASSPDLNRVNTEAFF
TRBJ2-3 . TRBV15 16 . TGTGCCACCAGCAGAAGGCCAGCGGCTAGCACAGATACGCAGTATTTT CATSRRPAASTDTQYF
TRBJ2-7 . TRBV7-9 11 . TGTTCCAGCAGCGTACTAGGCGAGCAGTACTTC CSSSVLGEQYF
TRBJ1-3 . TRBV9 17 TRBD1 TGTGCCAGCAGCGTAGTGGACAGGGCGATCTCTGGAAACACCATATATTTT CASSVVDRAISGNTIYF
TRBJ2-5 . TRBV5-5 15 . TGTGCCAGCACCACCGGGCTAGCGCCTCAAGAGACCCAGTACTTC CASTTGLAPQETQYF
TRBJ1-4 once TRBV29-1 15 TRBD1 TGCAGCGCTGGTAGAACGGACAGGTATAATGAAAAACTGTTTTTT CSAGRTDRYNEKLFF
TRBJ2-3 . TRBV23-1 15 TRBD1 TGCGCCAGCAGTCATCGAAGGGGGCGTACAGATACGCAGTATTTT CASSHRRGRTDTQYF
TRBJ1-1 . TRBV7-9 17 TRBD1 TGTGCCAGCAGCTTAGTACTAGGCCGGGACAGGGGGCCTGAAGCTTTCTTT CASSLVLGRDRGPEAFF
TRBJ2-1 few TRBV7-9 16 TRBD1 TGTGCCAGCAGCTCGCCGGGACAGGGGGGCTACAATGAGCAGTTCTTC CASSSPGQGGYNEQFF
TRBJ2-5 . TRBV7-7 14 TRBD2 TGTGCCAGCAGCTCAGGACTAGCAGGAGAGACCCAGTACTTC CASSSGLAGETQYF
TRBJ2-1 once TRBV6-4 14 TRBD2 TGTGCCAGCAGTGGATCTAGCGGAGGCGGTGAGCAGTTCTTC CASSGSSGGGEQFF
TRBJ2-5 . TRBV7-2 13 . TGTGCCAGCAGCTTAGGAGGCCCGGGGGCCCAGTACTTC CASSLGGPGAQYF
TRBJ1-2 . TRBV7-9 13 TRBD1 TGTGCCAGCAGCTTAGGTGCAGGGGGCAGGAAAACCTTC CASSLGAGGRKTF
TRBJ2-2 . TRBV6-4 14 . TGTGCCAGCAGTGTCGGGGTGGACACCGGGGAGCTGTTTTTT CASSVGVDTGELFF
TRBJ1-2 . TRBV9 14 . TGTGCCAGCAGCGTAGGCCAGGGGCACTATGGCTACACCTTC CASSVGQGHYGYTF
TRBJ2-1 . TRBV5-4 17 TRBD2 TGTGCCAGCAGCTTGGTAACTAGCGTTCTTGGTGGGAATGAGCAGTTCTTC CASSLVTSVLGGNEQFF
TRBJ2-7 . TRBV2 12 . TGTGCCAGCAGTGGGGCAGGGGTCGAGCAGTACTTC CASSGAGVEQYF
TRBJ2-7 . TRBV5-8 16 TRBD2 TGTGCCAGCGGCTGGGTTGCTAGCGGGGGAACCTACGAGCAGTACTTC CASGWVASGGTYEQYF
TRBJ1-1 . TRBV28 14 TRBD1 TGTGCCAGCAAACTCGGACAGGGAGGCACTGAAGCTTTCTTT CASKLGQGGTEAFF
TRBJ1-6 . TRBV5-1 22 TRBD1 TGCGCCAGCAGCTTGCAGGGGGTGGGGCAGGGGTGGTTCAGCTCCTATAATTCACCCCTCCACTTT CASSLQGVGQGWFSSYNSPLHF
TRBJ2-1 once TRBV21-1 15 . TGTGCCAGCAGCAAAAAGCTCTTCTCCTACAATGAGCAGTTCTTC CASSKKLFSYNEQFF
TRBJ1-1 few TRBV28 14 TRBD1 TGTGCCAGCATCATTCGACAGGGCGGAACTGAAGCTTTCTTT CASIIRQGGTEAFF
TRBJ2-1 few TRBV11-2 19 TRBD2 TGTGCCAGCAGCTCCAGCCCCTCACCCGGACTAGCGGGGTACAATGAGCAGTTCTTC CASSSSPSPGLAGYNEQFF
TRBJ1-2 . TRBV5-8 14 TRBD1 TGTGCCAGCAGCTTGAAGGACAGGGCCTATGGCTACACCTTC CASSLKDRAYGYTF
TRBJ1-1 . TRBV5-1 15 TRBD1 TGCGCCAGCAAGGACAGGCCGGAGGGGAACACTGAAGCTTTCTTT CASKDRPEGNTEAFF
TRBJ1-2 . TRBV10-2 11 . TGCGCCAGCAGTGCCCAGGGTGGCTACACCTTC CASSAQGGYTF
TRBJ2-3 . TRBV28 14 TRBD2 TGTGCCAGCAGGGGTAGCGGGGGGGCCTATACGCAGTATTTT CASRGSGGAYTQYF